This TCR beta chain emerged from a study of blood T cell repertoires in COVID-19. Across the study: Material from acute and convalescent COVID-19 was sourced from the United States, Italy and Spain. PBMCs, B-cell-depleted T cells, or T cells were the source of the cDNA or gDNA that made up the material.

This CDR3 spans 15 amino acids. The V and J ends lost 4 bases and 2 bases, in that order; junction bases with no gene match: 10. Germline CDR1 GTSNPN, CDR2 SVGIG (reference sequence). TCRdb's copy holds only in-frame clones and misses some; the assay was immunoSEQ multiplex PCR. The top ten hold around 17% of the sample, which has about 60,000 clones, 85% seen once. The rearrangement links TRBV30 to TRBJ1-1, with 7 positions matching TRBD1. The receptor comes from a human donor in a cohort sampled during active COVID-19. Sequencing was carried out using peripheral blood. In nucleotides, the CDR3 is TGTGCCTGGATGATGGGACAGTTTGGAAACACTGAAGCTTTCTTT. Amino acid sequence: CAWMMGQFGNTEAFF.